This entry is about one T cell receptor (beta chain). The antigen is unknown. This entry belongs to a study of T cells expressing NK-cell markers. Across the study: The TCR beta repertoires originated in sorted CD3+CD56+NKG2C+, CD3+CD56+NKG2C- and CD3+CD56-NKG2C+ T cells. Findings and caveats of the study: Whether expanded NKG2C-expressing T cell clones recognize HCMV is unknown.

CDR1 is SGHTA, CDR2 FQGNSA, per germline. This CDR3 is 15 amino acids long. The cDNA for TCR beta came from 5'RACE template switching with UMIs. TCRdb re-called the 5' RACE reads and gives one entry per CDR3 protein, without DNA. The sample includes roughly 350,000 distinct CDR3 sequences. The sample comprised blood T cells: a sorted CD56 or NKG2C T cell subset, CD4+ or CD8+ T cells, or bulk PBMC T cells (not recorded which). This receptor was identified in a man aged 18 to 69 in good health. The V and J genes are TRBV7-2 and TRBJ2-5; absent DNA, TCRdb's TRBD1 call cannot be checked. Here the CDR3 reads CASSSPRGTQETQYF.